A selection of T cell receptor beta chains follows, all from one sample in a study of CXCR3-negative and CXCR3-positive naive CD8 T cells. TCRdb re-analyzed the 5' RACE reads; it lists each CDR3 protein once, without DNA. The sample data list some 61,000 distinct CDR3 sequences. Sequences were obtained from naive CXCR3- CD8+ T cells from blood. The origin of the receptors is a human donor in good health. Some clones in this sample may be carry-over from other donors' samples. Both conserved end residues are part of each CDR3. Each record gives: V gene, J gene, CDR3 protein.

V gene: TRBV29-1
J gene: TRBJ1-2
CDR3 protein: CSVEGRINYGYTF

V gene: TRBV5-5
J gene: TRBJ2-3
CDR3 protein: CASSLAPARGGQDTQYF

V gene: TRBV6-5
J gene: TRBJ1-3
CDR3 protein: CASSHYIDRAYPHSGNTIYF

V gene: TRBV7-6
J gene: TRBJ2-7
CDR3 protein: CASSHGAGSYEQYF

V gene: TRBV12-3/TRBV12-4
J gene: TRBJ1-5
CDR3 protein: CASSLGPGDYSNQPQHF

V gene: TRBV14
J gene: TRBJ2-7
CDR3 protein: CASSQVDRDIAYEQYF

V gene: TRBV19
J gene: TRBJ2-3
CDR3 protein: CASSIWPGVKSDTQYF

V gene: TRBV6-5
J gene: TRBJ2-1
CDR3 protein: CASSYTSESNEQFF

V gene: TRBV7-2
J gene: TRBJ1-6
CDR3 protein: CASSLGPESSYNSPLHF

V gene: TRBV7-2
J gene: TRBJ2-1
CDR3 protein: CASSPSGTGDNEQFF

V gene: TRBV12-3/TRBV12-4
J gene: TRBJ2-7
CDR3 protein: CASSLLRVDEQYF

V gene: TRBV7-2
J gene: TRBJ2-7
CDR3 protein: CASSLWGGGANEQYF

V gene: TRBV28
J gene: TRBJ2-7
CDR3 protein: CASRPLQGYEQYF

V gene: TRBV28
J gene: TRBJ2-7
CDR3 protein: CASSRGMSYEQYF

V gene: TRBV4-2
J gene: TRBJ1-5
CDR3 protein: CASSQVVVYQPQHF

V gene: TRBV6-5
J gene: TRBJ2-5
CDR3 protein: CASSYVFLGGAEGTQYF

V gene: TRBV4-2
J gene: TRBJ1-3
CDR3 protein: CASSQDGNTIYF

V gene: TRBV11-2
J gene: TRBJ2-7
CDR3 protein: CASSSGTFYEKYF